These 25 T cell receptor beta chains share one sample of origin, sequenced in a study of T cell repertoires in cytomegalovirus infection. One entry per CDR3 protein, called by TCRdb with MiXCR from the reads. The sample records about 360,000 distinct CDR3 sequences, around 18% being singletons. Sequencing input: PBMCs. The origin of the receptors is a human donor in good health (CMV status not recorded). Some clones in this sample may be carry-over from other donors' samples.

This clonotype was seen repeatedly, ten times or more. The chain recombines TRBV7-2 with TRBJ1-5; D perhaps matches TRBD1 (5 bases). V lost 5 bases, J lost 2 bases, and 13 bases lay in between. The CDR3 loop spans 15 amino acids. CDR1 SGHTA and CDR2 FQGNSA come from the germline V gene. The CDR3: CASSAGSGGNQPQHF. The CDR3, as DNA: TGTGCCAGCAGCGCCGGGTCGGGGGGCAATCAGCCCCAGCATTTT.

The rearrangement uses TRBV18 and TRBJ2-1; 8 bases fit TRBD2. V lost 2 bases and J lost 2; bases outside the gene matches: 8. The CDR3 totals 17 residues. CDR1 and CDR2 (germline): KGHSH, LQKENI. The CDR3 loop reads CASSPSSPSGPYNEQFF. CDR3 DNA sequence: TGTGCCAGCTCACCAAGTTCCCCTAGCGGGCCCTACAATGAGCAGTTCTTC.

J is TRBJ1-5 and V is TRBV6-5; no definite D call. Per germline, CDR1 MNHEY and CDR2 SVGAGI. V lost 4 bases and J lost 2, with 9 bases in between. This CDR3 region has 14 residues. CDR3 loop: CASSSIRGNQPQHF. DNA of the CDR3: TGTGCCAGCAGTTCTATTCGAGGCAATCAGCCCCAGCATTTT.

This clonotype was seen many times. The V and J genes are TRBV7-6 and TRBJ2-1; 14 bases match TRBD2. The CDR3 covers 18 residues. Germline values: CDR1 SGHVS, CDR2 FNYEAQ. Trimming at V came to 3 bases and at J to 0 bases, leaving 4 bases not matched to a gene. CDR3 coding DNA: TGTGCCAGCAGCTTCAGGACTAGCGGGAGGAGCTCCTACAATGAGCAGTTCTTC. It codes for CASSFRTSGRSSYNEQFF. Full variable domain (remainder filled in from reference TRBV7-6 and TRBJ2-1): GAGVSQSPRYKVTKRGQDVALRCDPISGHVSLYWYRQALGQGPEFLTYFNYEAQQDKSGLPNDRFSAERPEGSISTLTIQRTEQRDSAMYRCASSFRTSGRSSYNEQFFGPGTRLTVL.

This clonotype was seen a few times. The J gene is TRBJ1-5, the V gene TRBV30; 7 bases fit TRBD1. With 2 bases clipped from V and 5 bases from J, the junction kept 9 bases outside the gene matches. Germline CDR1 and CDR2: GTSNPN and SVGIG (reference sequence). The CDR3 is made up of 15 amino acids. The CDR3 DNA is TGTGCCTGGAGTTGGCGAGGGCAGGGGGATCAGCCCCAGCATTTT. It specifies CAWSWRGQGDQPQHF.

This clonotype was seen repeatedly, ten times or more. CDR3 amino acids: CASSLGASDFYEQYF. CDR3 DNA sequence: TGTGCCAGCAGCTTAGGGGCTAGCGACTTTTACGAGCAGTACTTC. The genes are TRBV7-8 and TRBJ2-7, with a possible D match to TRBD2 (6 bases). The germline V gene encodes CDR1 SGHVS and CDR2 FQNEAQ. This CDR3 spans 15 amino acids. V was cut by 1 base and J by 4 bases, with 14 bases left in between.

This clonotype showed up many times. This chain uses TRBV7-2 with TRBJ2-2; 9 positions match TRBD1. The length of the CDR3 is 16 residues. The V and J ends lost 4 bases and 4 bases, in that order; junction bases with no gene match: 7. The germline V gene encodes CDR1 SGHTA and CDR2 FQGNSA. The CDR3 sequence is CASSSPGQGITGELFF. The DNA of the CDR3 is TGTGCCAGCAGCTCGCCGGGACAGGGTATCACCGGGGAGCTGTTTTTT.

This clonotype was recorded at least ten times. The chain has TRBV7-2 and TRBJ2-5, with D possibly matching TRBD2 (5 bases). Germline V CDR1 and CDR2: SGHTA, FQGNSA. Deletions cut 3 bases from V and 0 bases from J, with 5 bases between. The CDR3 is 13 residues long. CDR3 protein: CASSFSDQETQYF. The CDR3 nucleotides are TGTGCCAGCAGCTTTAGCGACCAAGAGACCCAGTACTTC.

This chain uses TRBV12-3 or TRBV12-4 with TRBJ2-7; the D gene is possibly TRBD1 (7 bases). Trimming left V 8 bases short and J 6 bases short, with 20 bases between. The CDR3 sequence is 14 residues long. The DNA of the CDR3 is TGTGCCAGCGGGGGCGCAGGGGGGTTGGTCGAGCAGTACTTC. Protein product: CASGGAGGLVEQYF.

The V call is TRBV5-6, the J call TRBJ2-5; TRBD1 matches 11 bases. V lost 4 bases and J lost 4; bases outside the gene matches: 3. The germline gives CDR1 SGHDT, CDR2 YYEEEE. The CDR3 runs to 14 residues. The CDR3 DNA sequence: TGTGCCAGCAGCGGGACAGGGGGGAGAGAGACCCAGTACTTC. It yields the protein CASSGTGGRETQYF.

This clonotype has just a few counts. The rearrangement links TRBV10-2 to TRBJ1-4; D not certain. Germline CDR1 reads WSHSY; CDR2 reads SAAADI. The CDR3 is 14 amino acids. The V and J ends lost 6 bases and 5 bases respectively, with 13 bases between them. CDR3 bases: TGCGCCAGCAGAGCCGCGGGTCGGAATGAAAAACTGTTTTTT. This gives the protein CASRAAGRNEKLFF.

This clonotype has a count of ten or more. The rearrangement joins TRBV11-3 to TRBJ2-3; D not resolved. Germline lookup yields CDR1 SGHNT and CDR2 YENEEA. With 5 bases removed from V and 1 base from J, the gap between germline ends came to 10 bases. The CDR3 covers 14 residues. Written as DNA, the CDR3 is TGTGCCAGCAGCCCGACGGTCGGCACAGATACGCAGTATTTT. Translated, it gives CASSPTVGTDTQYF.

This chain joins TRBV6-5 and TRBJ2-7; D may be TRBD1 or TRBD2 (6 bases each). CDR1 is MNHEY, CDR2 SVGAGI, per germline. This CDR3 comprises 17 residues. Between the trimmed V and J ends, which lost 2 bases and 7 bases, there was a span of 24 bases. The CDR3 loop reads CASSYTPGAGPGGEQYF. CDR3 sequence (DNA): TGTGCCAGCAGTTACACCCCAGGGGCGGGACCAGGAGGGGAGCAGTACTTC.

This clonotype came up a few times. The CDR3 DNA is TGTGCCAGCTCACCGGGCCGCCCCAGGTATATGGACACTGAAGCTTTCTTT. This translates into CASSPGRPRYMDTEAFF. This chain joins TRBV18 and TRBJ1-1, with D uncertain. There are 17 residues in the CDR3. Germline assignment: CDR1 KGHSH and CDR2 LQKENI. Trimming pared 3 bases from V and 3 bases from J, leaving 20 bases between.

In this sample, this clonotype turned up a few times. The V call is TRBV27, the J call TRBJ2-7; D is unresolved. Germline V CDR1 and CDR2: MNHEY, SMNVEV (reference sequence). The CDR3 has 16 amino acids. Between the trimmed V and J ends, which lost 5 bases and 1 base, there was a span of 18 bases. Here the CDR3 reads CASSPVLLLNSYEQYF. DNA of the CDR3: TGTGCCAGCAGTCCCGTTTTATTGTTGAATTCCTACGAGCAGTACTTC.

This clonotype was seen ten or more times. J is TRBJ1-6 and V is TRBV4-3; D remains ambiguous. Trimming took off 3 bases at V and 2 bases at J, with 5 bases between the two ends. In germline, CDR1 is LGHNA, CDR2 YSLEER. CDR3 length: 14 residues. The CDR3: CASSQGAYNSPLHF. The CDR3 region has the DNA TGCGCCAGCAGCCAGGGAGCCTATAATTCACCCCTCCACTTT.

At least ten counts were recorded for this clonotype. This sequence joins TRBV7-2 and TRBJ2-5, with D tentatively TRBD1 or TRBD2 (6 bases each). V lost 3 bases and J lost 4, with 12 bases in between. There are 14 residues in the CDR3. Germline V gives CDR1 SGHTA, CDR2 FQGNSA. CDR3 in DNA: TGTGCCAGCAGCTTGTACGGAGGGGGAGAGACCCAGTACTTC. Its protein product is CASSLYGGGETQYF.

Many counts were recorded for this clonotype. The chain couples TRBV12-3 or TRBV12-4 to TRBJ1-2, with TRBD1 matching over 9 bases. Unmatched junction bases numbered 5, after V lost 2 bases and J lost 10 bases. This CDR3 comprises 13 residues. DNA for the CDR3: TGTGCCAGCAGTTTAAGGGACAGGGTGCCCTACACCTTC. Translation gives CASSLRDRVPYTF.

As concerns this clonotype: Since a much larger clone is just one base distant, this may be a read error. The gene calls are TRBV27 and TRBJ2-7; D unresolved. Germline V CDR1 and CDR2: MNHEY, SMNVEV (reference sequence). The CDR3 is 13 amino acids. Here the CDR3 DNA reads TGTGCCGGCAGCCGAAGGGTCTCCTACGAGCAGTACTTC. Its protein product is CAGSRRVSYEQYF.

This chain joins TRBV5-5 and TRBJ2-5, with D perhaps TRBD2 (6 bases). The CDR3 length is 14 residues. The V end was cut by 5 bases, the J end by 4 bases, with 15 bases between. Per the germline V gene, CDR1 is SGHKS and CDR2 is YYEKEE (reference sequence). The CDR3 loop reads CASRSGRGLETQYF. The CDR3 nucleotides are TGTGCCAGCAGGTCGGGGCGGGGTTTAGAGACCCAGTACTTC.

This clonotype was seen more than once but under ten times. This chain links TRBV18 with TRBJ1-2; D may be TRBD1 (5 bases). CDR3 length equals 14 residues. Germline V CDR1 and CDR2: KGHSH, LQKENI. Trimming stripped 1 base from V and 4 bases from J, with 10 bases between. The CDR3 loop reads CASSPRIDSYGYTF. The CDR3 bases are TGTGCCAGCTCACCACGTATAGACAGCTATGGCTACACCTTC.

This clonotype was counted ten times or more. V gene TRBV7-8 combines with J gene TRBJ2-1, with unresolved D. CDR1 is SGHVS, CDR2 FQNEAQ, per germline. The CDR3 is 15 amino acids. With 2 bases removed from V and 2 bases from J, the gap between germline ends came to 10 bases. CDR3 region: CASSLLEGAYNEQFF. The CDR3, as DNA: TGTGCCAGCAGCTTACTCGAAGGAGCCTACAATGAGCAGTTCTTC.

This clonotype has a count of ten or more. The V and J genes are TRBV7-2 and TRBJ2-5; D may be TRBD2 (7 bases). Trimming took off 0 bases at V and 2 bases at J, with 10 bases between the two ends. Looked up from germline, CDR1 is SGHTA and CDR2 is FQGNSA. This CDR3 has 15 residues. CDR3 residues: CASSLAGGGQETQYF. The CDR3 nucleotides are TGTGCCAGCAGCTTAGCGGGAGGGGGGCAAGAGACCCAGTACTTC.

This clonotype was counted at least ten times. The chain uses TRBV4-1 and TRBJ2-7; 9 positions match TRBD1. Germline CDR1 and CDR2: MGHRA and YSYEKL. The CDR3 length is 16 residues. Trimming removed 0 bases from V and 4 bases from J; junction bases left unmatched: 7. CDR3 sequence (DNA): TGCGCCAGCAGCCAAGAATTCATTGGACAGGGGTACGAGCAGTACTTC. Encoded protein: CASSQEFIGQGYEQYF.

The rearrangement joins TRBV2 to TRBJ2-3; D remains ambiguous. With 5 bases removed from V and 7 bases from J, the gap between germline ends came to 16 bases. The CDR3 is made up of 14 amino acids. Germline CDR1 and CDR2: SNHLY and FYNNEI. The CDR3 DNA sequence: TGTGCCAGCAGTCCGGGCCCCCCGCGCCATACGCAGTATTTT. It is translated as CASSPGPPRHTQYF.